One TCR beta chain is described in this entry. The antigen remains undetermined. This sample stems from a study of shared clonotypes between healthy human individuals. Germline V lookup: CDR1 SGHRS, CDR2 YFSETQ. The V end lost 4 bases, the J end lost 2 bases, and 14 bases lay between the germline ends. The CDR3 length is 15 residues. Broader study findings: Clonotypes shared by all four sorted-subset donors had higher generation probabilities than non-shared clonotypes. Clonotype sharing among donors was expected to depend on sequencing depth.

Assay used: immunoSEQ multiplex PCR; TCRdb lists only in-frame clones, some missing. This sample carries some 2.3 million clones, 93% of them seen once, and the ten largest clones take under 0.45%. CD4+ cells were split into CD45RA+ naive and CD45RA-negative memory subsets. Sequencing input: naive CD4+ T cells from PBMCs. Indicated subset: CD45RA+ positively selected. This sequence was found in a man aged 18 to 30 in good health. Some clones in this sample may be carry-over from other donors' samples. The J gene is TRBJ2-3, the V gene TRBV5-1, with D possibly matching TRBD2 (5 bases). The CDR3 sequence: CASSALGRFTDTQYF. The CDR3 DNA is TGCGCCAGCAGCGCCCTGGGGAGATTCACAGATACGCAGTATTTT.